This T cell receptor (beta chain) was captured in a study of T cells after yellow fever vaccination. V lost 0 bases and J 0 bases, leaving 13 bases between the germline ends. Germline V gene data show CDR1 as SGHTA and CDR2 as FQGNSA. The CDR3 length is 17 residues. Each CDR3 protein gets one entry after TCRdb re-called the 5' RACE reads with MiXCR. The table has approximately 300,000 distinct CDR3 sequences, 6.8% seen once. The sample here was PBMCs, taken more than 35 days after the first yellow fever vaccination. The chain has TRBV7-2 and TRBJ2-3; D gene ambiguous. This receptor was identified in a man between 18 and 29 years old who received the YFV17D yellow fever vaccine. CDR3 nucleotides: TGTGCCAGCAGCTTAGCCCCCCGGAGTCTTAGCACAGATACGCAGTATTTT. This translates into CASSLAPRSLSTDTQYF.